This TCR beta chain was sequenced in a study of blood T cell repertoires in COVID-19. Study-level background: Samples of COVID-19 (acute and convalescent) were obtained from the United States, Italy and Spain.

TCRdb's table, derived via immunoSEQ multiplex PCR, lists solely in-frame clones and lacks some. The repertoire holds 280,000 or so clones, with 70% to 90% as singletons. The sequence was obtained from a woman in her sixties with acute or convalescent COVID-19. The sequenced sample consisted of peripheral blood.

CDR3 in DNA: TGTGCCAGCAGCTTATACCCTAACTCTGAAGCTTTCTTT. Translating it yields CASSLYPNSEAFF. The chain carries TRBV7-3 and TRBJ1-1; the D is unclear. There are 13 residues in the CDR3. V was clipped by 2 bases and J by 6 bases, with 10 bases between them. The V gene's germline CDR1 is SGHTA and CDR2 FQGTGA.